This T cell receptor beta chain was captured by sequencing in a study of T-cell memory formation after mild COVID-19. Study-wide results and caveats: Confirmation of SARS-CoV-2 specificity was lacking for second-wave clones peaking day 37. Researchers report contracting CD4+ clones mostly in CM and EM, with CD8+ clones in EMRA.

The CDR3 covers 16 residues. The V end lost 3 bases, the J end lost 0 bases, and 11 bases lay between the germline ends. Germline-derived CDR1 and CDR2 are SEHNR and FQNEAQ (reference sequence). TCRdb re-called the 5' RACE reads with MiXCR, one entry per CDR3 protein. The sample contains about 240,000 distinct CDR3 sequences, approximately 9% of which appear only once. Turning to this clonotype: Its specificity is not known.

The origin of this receptor is a man between 18 and 35 years old who had mild COVID-19 (a few samples of this study predate the infection). Cell type and time point are not known. This sequence joins TRBV7-9 and TRBJ2-2; D gene unclear. The sequencing input was PBMCs or a T cell subset sorted from them (not recorded which). CDR3 residues: CASSFLGFANTGELFF. The CDR3 DNA is TGTGCCAGCAGCTTTTTGGGATTCGCGAACACCGGGGAGCTGTTTTTT.